The 24 T cell receptor beta chains below all came from one sample that was sequenced in a study of radiotherapy plus CTLA-4 blockade in lung cancer. Produced via immunoSEQ multiplex PCR; TCRdb's table is partial and in-frame only. The sample comprises about 48,000 clones, 86% of which are singletons, and under 20% rests with the top ten. The starting material was peripheral blood, obtained from a patient treated with radiotherapy plus ipilimumab. The receptor set was obtained from a human donor with non-small cell lung cancer that progressed on radiotherapy plus ipilimumab. Some clones in this sample may be carry-over from other donors' samples.

This clone was counted a single time. The chain joins TRBV6-4 to TRBJ2-2; 9 bases match TRBD1. Germline lookup yields CDR1 MRHNA and CDR2 SNTAGT. This CDR3 has 15 residues. J was trimmed by 6 bases and V by 3 bases; bases with no gene match: 5. The CDR3 coding sequence is TGTGCCAGCAGTGAGGTGGGACAGGGATCCGGGGAGCTGTTTTTT. It codes for CASSEVGQGSGELFF.

The chain has TRBV12-5 and TRBJ1-1, with 10 bases fitting TRBD1. This CDR3 region has 15 residues. The germline CDR1 and CDR2 sequences are LGHNT and FRNRAP. V lost 2 bases and J lost 5; bases outside the gene matches: 5. Written as DNA, the CDR3 is TGTGCTAGTGGTTTGAGGGGGACAGGGGAGACTGAAGCTTTCTTT. It specifies CASGLRGTGETEAFF. The entire variable domain, with the rest obtained from reference TRBV12-5 and TRBJ1-1, is as follows: DARVTQTPRHKVTEMGQEVTMRCQPILGHNTVFWYRQTMMQGLELLAYFRNRAPLDDSGMPKDRFSAEMPDATLATLKIQPSEPRDSAVYFCASGLRGTGETEAFFGQGTRLTVV.

The rearrangement links TRBV18 to TRBJ1-5, with TRBD1 as a possible D gene (5 bases). V was trimmed by 5 bases and J by 5 bases, leaving 10 bases between them. Germline V gene lookup returns CDR1 KGHSH and CDR2 LQKENI. The CDR3 covers 13 residues. CDR3 sequence: CASSTFRDQPQHF. CDR3 DNA sequence: TGTGCCAGCTCAACATTCAGGGATCAGCCCCAGCATTTT.

The CDR3 sequence is CASSVTSGGITDTQYF. The CDR3 region has the DNA TGTGCCAGCAGCGTGACTAGCGGGGGTATCACAGATACGCAGTATTTT. This chain connects TRBV9 to TRBJ2-3, with 12 bases identical to TRBD2. The CDR3 covers 16 residues. The trim removed 2 bases at V and 2 bases at J, leaving 3 bases unmatched. Germline values: CDR1 SGDLS, CDR2 YYNGEE.

This clone was seen a single time. The V and J genes are TRBV6-6 and TRBJ2-7; TRBD1 matches at 8 bases. The CDR3 covers 14 residues. J gave up 2 bases and V 6 bases, and 6 bases lay outside the gene matches. Looked up from germline, CDR1 is MNHNY and CDR2 is SVGAGI (reference sequence). As DNA, the CDR3 is TGTGCCAGCAGCGCAGACAGGGGCCCCTACGAGCAGTACTTC. Translated: CASSADRGPYEQYF.

By sample share, this clone is medium-sized (0.01 to 0.1%). The rearrangement uses TRBV6-6 and TRBJ2-1, with TRBD2 matching over 12 bases. V lost 5 bases and J lost 8; bases outside the gene matches: 10. Germline-derived CDR1 and CDR2 are MNHNY and SVGAGI (reference sequence). This CDR3 spans 16 amino acids. The CDR3, as DNA: TGTGCCAGCAGTACCCCTCTAGCGGGAGGGGCCGATGAGCAGTTCTTC. It specifies CASSTPLAGGADEQFF.

The rearrangement links TRBV11-2 to TRBJ2-1; possibly TRBD2 for D (5 bases). Trimming cost V 1 base and J 3 bases, with 10 bases left between them. The CDR3 has 15 amino acids. The germline V gene encodes CDR1 SGHAT and CDR2 FQNNGV. The CDR3 DNA follows: TGTGCCAGCAGCTTAGCGGCGGGCGGCTACAATGAGCAGTTCTTC. It codes for CASSLAAGGYNEQFF.

This clone was observed a single time. This chain uses TRBV27 with TRBJ2-1, with TRBD2 identical over 8 bases. The V and J ends lost 2 bases and 6 bases, in that order; junction bases with no gene match: 6. This CDR3 comprises 15 residues. Germline V gives CDR1 MNHEY, CDR2 SMNVEV (reference sequence). CDR3 amino acids: CASSLLLAGVNEQFF. The DNA for the CDR3 is TGTGCCAGCAGTTTACTGCTAGCGGGTGTCAATGAGCAGTTCTTC.

The rearrangement uses TRBV27 and TRBJ2-7; 7 bases agree with TRBD1. CDR3 length: 15 amino acids. Germline-derived CDR1 and CDR2 are MNHEY and SMNVEV (reference sequence). The junction had 7 bases not matched to a gene; V was cut back by 5 bases and J by 0 bases. The CDR3 protein is CASSLHRGSSYEQYF. The CDR3 nucleotides read TGTGCCAGCAGTCTACACAGGGGTAGCTCCTACGAGCAGTACTTC.

Remarks on this clone: An end of the junction does not agree with germline; a read error may underlie this. The chain joins TRBV7-6 to TRBJ2-7; 9 nucleotides agree with TRBD1. The length of the CDR3 is 16 residues. CDR1 is SGHVS, CDR2 FNYEAQ, per germline. CDR3 sequence reads: CASSLARDRDLPEQYF. Here the CDR3 DNA reads TGTGCCAGCAGCCTAGCCCGGGACAGGGACTTACCCGAGCAGTACTTC.

This sequence joins TRBV7-9 and TRBJ2-7, with 8 nucleotides matching TRBD2. V trimming: 4 bases; J trimming: 0 bases; junction bases outside the gene matches: 8. Germline V lookup: CDR1 SEHNR, CDR2 FQNEAQ (reference sequence). The CDR3 is 16 amino acids. The CDR3 loop is CASSSPYGTSSYEQYF. CDR3 DNA sequence: TGTGCCAGCAGCTCACCCTATGGGACTAGCTCCTACGAGCAGTACTTC.

The V and J genes are TRBV5-1 and TRBJ1-2, with D possibly matching TRBD1 (6 bases). This CDR3 spans 14 amino acids. Between the trimmed V and J ends, which lost 4 bases and 7 bases, there was a span of 17 bases. The germline CDR1 and CDR2 sequences are SGHRS and YFSETQ. The CDR3 nucleotides are TGCGCCAGCAGCCTGAGGACAGTCGACGGTGGCTACACCTTC. Amino acids: CASSLRTVDGGYTF.

The chain uses TRBV27 and TRBJ2-7, with a tentative D call TRBD1 (6 bases). The germline CDR1 and CDR2 sequences are MNHEY and SMNVEV (reference sequence). The CDR3 contains 14 residues. The V end lost 3 bases, the J end lost 4 bases, and 13 bases lay between the germline ends. The CDR3 loop is CASSFKTGEYEQYF. The CDR3 DNA is TGTGCCAGCAGTTTTAAGACAGGAGAATACGAGCAGTACTTC.

The chain uses TRBV5-4 and TRBJ2-1; 10 bases match TRBD2. Trimming cost V 3 bases and J 7 bases; bases outside gene matches: 7. Germline CDR1 is SGHNT and CDR2 is YYREEE (reference sequence). The CDR3 has 15 amino acids. This chain's CDR3 is CASSSWLAGVNEQFF. CDR3 nucleotides: TGTGCCAGCAGCTCGTGGCTAGCGGGAGTAAATGAGCAGTTCTTC.

This chain connects TRBV7-3 to TRBJ2-2; TRBD2 matches 10 bases. The CDR3 is 15 amino acids. J lost 3 bases, V lost 3 bases, and 1 base had no gene match. In germline, CDR1 is SGHTA, CDR2 FQGTGA. The CDR3 nucleotides are TGTGCCAGCAGCTTTCTAGCGGGGGACACCGGGGAGCTGTTTTTT. Amino acids: CASSFLAGDTGELFF.

CDR3 bases: TGTGCCAGCAGCAAAGCTAGGGGCAGGGAAGACTACGAGCAGTACTTC. Its protein product is CASSKARGREDYEQYF. The chain recombines TRBV21-1 with TRBJ2-7; TRBD1 is taken as the D call from the table, unchecked against the DNA. TRBV21-1 is a pseudogene. CDR3 length equals 16 residues.

The genes are TRBV30 and TRBJ2-7, with 8 nucleotides matching TRBD2. The CDR3 is made up of 18 amino acids. With 8 bases clipped from V and 6 bases from J, the junction kept 27 bases outside the gene matches. The germline V gene encodes CDR1 GTSNPN and CDR2 SVGIG (reference sequence). Here the CDR3 reads CAGGESPGMSGSYSEQYF. DNA of the CDR3: TGTGCCGGAGGGGAAAGCCCAGGGATGAGCGGGAGTTATTCCGAGCAGTACTTC.

The chain has TRBV27 and TRBJ2-7; D not resolved. The ends were cut back, 0 bases at V and 4 bases at J, with 7 bases in the middle. CDR1 and CDR2 (germline): MNHEY, SMNVEV (reference sequence). The CDR3 loop spans 13 amino acids. The DNA for the CDR3 is TGTGCCAGCAGTTTATCGCCTAGGTACGAGCAGTACTTC. Its translation is CASSLSPRYEQYF.

The rearrangement joins TRBV6-5 to TRBJ2-7; TRBD1 aligns across 10 bases. Germline V gene sequence: CDR1 MNHEY, CDR2 SVGAGI. The junction had 3 bases not matched to a gene; V was cut back by 0 bases and J by 1 base. This CDR3 region has 16 residues. The CDR3 nucleotides are TGTGCCAGCAGTTACTCCGGACAGGGGGAGTCCTACGAGCAGTACTTC. Its translation is CASSYSGQGESYEQYF.

This chain joins TRBV19 and TRBJ1-5; 7 bases agree with TRBD1. Germline CDR1 and CDR2: LNHDA and SQIVND (reference sequence). V was pared by 1 base and J by 5 bases, with 14 bases of the junction left unmatched. The CDR3 sequence is 18 residues long. The CDR3 coding sequence is TGTGCCAGTAGTATAGGGGTCGTGGAGGGGGCTTGGTATCAGCCCCAGCATTTT. Translating gives CASSIGVVEGAWYQPQHF.

The J gene is TRBJ1-1, the V gene TRBV6-5; the match to TRBD1 covers 7 bases. The length of the CDR3 is 14 residues. V dropped 5 bases and J dropped 4; count of bases not matched to a gene: 7. Germline CDR1 and CDR2: MNHEY and SVGAGI. The chain's CDR3 is CASSENRGGTEAFF. In DNA, the CDR3 is TGTGCCAGCAGTGAAAACAGGGGCGGCACTGAAGCTTTCTTT.

The chain employs TRBV7-6 and TRBJ2-5; the D gene is possibly TRBD2 (5 bases). CDR3 length: 15 amino acids. CDR1 is SGHVS, CDR2 FNYEAQ, per germline. V lost 5 bases, J lost 2 bases, and 15 bases lay in between. This CDR3 is CASSLRFTGQETQYF. CDR3 coding DNA: TGTGCCAGCAGCCTGAGGTTTACGGGGCAAGAGACCCAGTACTTC.

The CDR3 reads CASSVGFVSSGRDHNEQFF. The CDR3 DNA reads TGTGCCAGCAGCGTAGGGTTTGTGTCTAGCGGGAGGGATCACAATGAGCAGTTCTTC. V and J are TRBV9 and TRBJ2-1, with 12 bases identical to TRBD2. The V segment lost 0 bases and the J segment 5 bases; nucleotides outside the gene matches: 12. CDR1 and CDR2 (germline): SGDLS, YYNGEE. The CDR3 totals 19 residues.

V and J are TRBV5-1 and TRBJ2-3; 11 nucleotides line up with TRBD2. J was trimmed by 0 bases and V by 3 bases; bases with no gene match: 3. The CDR3 runs to 16 residues. Germline CDR1 reads SGHRS; CDR2 reads YFSETQ. The CDR3 nucleotides are TGCGCCAGCAGCTGGGGACTAGCGGCTAGCACAGATACGCAGTATTTT. Translated: CASSWGLAASTDTQYF.